Given below is one T cell receptor (beta chain) in context. Per the original methods: Reference gene primer amplification gave nucleated cell count estimates. Clones were read by immunoSEQ multiplex PCR, and TCRdb kept only the in-frame ones, dropping some. The V and J calls and the clone size are those of that table, but D and trimming were determined from the DNA. The sample holds around 56,000 clones, approximately 79% seen once. The source of the sample is a study of blood T cell repertoires in COVID-19. Study at large: Spain, Italy and the United States supplied samples that represented acute and convalescent COVID-19. T cells, B-cell-depleted T cells, or PBMCs provided the cDNA or gDNA that served as material.

J was trimmed by 6 bases and V by 3 bases; bases with no gene match: 9. Germline V CDR1 and CDR2: MNHEY, SMNVEV (reference sequence). The CDR3 totals 15 residues. The rearrangement uses TRBV27 and TRBJ2-7; 9 nucleotides line up with TRBD1. Sequencing was done on a sample of peripheral blood. This receptor was obtained from a man in his 60s with acute or convalescent COVID-19. The CDR3 DNA follows: TGTGCCAGCAGTTTCCGCCGGGACAGGGTGGTCGAGCAGTACTTC. Translated: CASSFRRDRVVEQYF.